The sequence of this TCR beta chain was determined in a study of shared clonotypes between healthy human individuals. The study, taken as a whole, reports: Clonotypes which were not shared had lower generation probabilities than clonotypes that all four donors shared.

CD45RA-negative memory and CD45RA+ naive subsets were split from the CD4+ cells. TCRdb keeps only in-frame clones here, not all; method: immunoSEQ multiplex PCR. The sample lists approximately 1.5 million clones; approximately 98% were seen once. On this clone: Its antigen is undetermined.

The sequencing input was naive CD4+ T cells sorted from blood. Noted subset: CD45RA+ positively selected. The clonotype was recovered from a man aged 30 to 45 in good health.

CDR3 DNA: TGTGCCAGCAGAGCAGGGGGCGCGTATGAAAAACTGTTTTTT. Translating gives CASRAGGAYEKLFF. The chain links TRBV6-1 to TRBJ1-4; TRBD1 matches at 8 bases. The germline V gene encodes CDR1 MNHNS and CDR2 SASEGT. The CDR3 spans 14 residues. V gave up 6 bases and J gave up 6 bases; unmatched junction bases: 6.